The rows below give T cell receptor beta chains drawn from one sample of a study of T-cell memory formation after mild COVID-19. One entry per CDR3 protein, called by TCRdb with MiXCR from the 5' RACE reads. The table includes over 250,000 distinct CDR3 sequences, more than 15% detected once. Material for sequencing was PBMCs or a T cell subset sorted from them (not recorded which). These receptor sequences come from a man between 18 and 29 years old who had mild COVID-19 (a few samples of this study predate the infection). Cell type and time point are not known. Both conserved end residues are part of each CDR3. The D gene is left open where the match is weak. Part of the rows lack a size; the others show once, few, many or a class for expanded clones.

d_call clone_size j_call v_call cdr3_nt cdr3_aa
. few TRBJ2-5 TRBV6-5 TGTGCCAGCAGTTATTGGGGGGCGCAAGAGACCCAGTACTTC CASSYWGAQETQYF
. few TRBJ2-5 TRBV27 TGTGCCAGCAGTGGCAGGACCGTCGGGGAGACCCAGTACTTC CASSGRTVGETQYF
. few TRBJ2-1 TRBV4-3 TGCGCCAGCAGCCAAGAGTTGTCCAGGTATGAGCAGTTCTTC CASSQELSRYEQFF
. few TRBJ2-1 TRBV7-2 TGTGCCAGCAGCTTAGAAGCGGCCGGTTGGGGTGAGCAGTTCTTC CASSLEAAGWGEQFF
. many TRBJ2-3 TRBV6-6 TGTGCCACGGGGATAGATACGCAGTATTTT CATGIDTQYF
. . TRBJ1-2 TRBV9 TGTGCCAGCAGCGTGACGGGACGTCTAACCGAACTCGGGGGCTACACCTTC CASSVTGRLTELGGYTF
. few TRBJ2-1 TRBV12-3/TRBV12-4 TGTGCCAGCAGTTTAAACCCTGGTGAGCAGTTCTTC CASSLNPGEQFF
. few TRBJ2-3 TRBV12-3/TRBV12-4 TGTGCCAGCAGTTTAGTCGCGCTGGGGACAGATACGCAGTATTTT CASSLVALGTDTQYF
. many TRBJ2-2 TRBV6-5 TGTGCCAGCAGGTCGGGTGGAGCCGGGGAGCTGTTTTTT CASRSGGAGELFF
. . TRBJ2-2 TRBV20-1 TGCAGTGCTAGACCGGGGGCCGTTGCCGGGGAGCTGTTTTTT CSARPGAVAGELFF
. . TRBJ2-7 TRBV4-3 TGCGCCAGCAGCCAAGAACTGGGGAACGAGCAGTACTTC CASSQELGNEQYF
TRBD1 few TRBJ1-2 TRBV12-3/TRBV12-4 TGTGCCAGCAGTGCGACAGGGAGCGGCTACACCTTC CASSATGSGYTF
TRBD1 . TRBJ1-3 TRBV6-5 TGTGCCAGCAGTTACTCGTCGGGACAGGGAAACACCATATATTTT CASSYSSGQGNTIYF
TRBD1 once TRBJ2-7 TRBV3-1 TGTGCCAGCAGCCAAACCCCGGGACAGGACAACTACGAGCAGTACTTC CASSQTPGQDNYEQYF
. . TRBJ1-1 TRBV6-5 TGTGCCAGCAGTTACCAGGGGAGGGGGATAAGGGCTGAAGCTTTCTTT CASSYQGRGIRAEAFF
. few TRBJ1-4 TRBV20-1 TGCAGTGCTAGACCGGCGCGCACGTCCGGTGAAAAACTGTTTTTT CSARPARTSGEKLFF
TRBD1 . TRBJ2-5 TRBV11-2 TGTGCCAGCAGCCCTACACCCTCCGGGACAGGTCAAGAGACCCAGTACTTC CASSPTPSGTGQETQYF
. . TRBJ2-3 TRBV9 TGTGCCAGCAGCGGCGGGACGCGGTGGTTCACAGATACGCAGTATTTT CASSGGTRWFTDTQYF
. . TRBJ2-7 TRBV6-2/TRBV6-3 TGTGCCAGCAGTTACGCCCTATACGAGCAGTACTTC CASSYALYEQYF
. many TRBJ2-5 TRBV20-1 TGCAGTGCAGCTGGGGCGGGGCTCGAAGAGACCCAGTACTTC CSAAGAGLEETQYF
. few TRBJ2-7 TRBV12-3/TRBV12-4 TGTGCCAGCAGTTTCCCGACAGGGGCGGGAGACGAGCAGTACTTC CASSFPTGAGDEQYF
TRBD1 few TRBJ2-5 TRBV24-1 TGTGCCACCAGTGATCCCCTGACAGGGGGCGCGGAGACCCAGTACTTC CATSDPLTGGAETQYF
. . TRBJ2-1 TRBV12-3/TRBV12-4 TGTGCCAGCAGTTTAAACACGGGCGGGGACAATGAGCAGTTCTTC CASSLNTGGDNEQFF
. . TRBJ1-3 TRBV2 TGTGCCAGCAGTGAGAGAGGGTCTGGAAACACCATATATTTT CASSERGSGNTIYF
. . TRBJ2-4 TRBV5-1 TGCGCCAGCAGCTTGGGACTTAAAAACATTCAGTACTTC CASSLGLKNIQYF
. few TRBJ2-1 TRBV20-1 TGCAGTGTCCCCCGGGCGACTGTGGATGAGCAGTTCTTC CSVPRATVDEQFF
. . TRBJ1-6 TRBV15 TGTGCCACCAGCAGAGGGGGATCCAGGGGTACGGTGTCTGCACCCCTCCACTTT CATSRGGSRGTVSAPLHF
TRBD2 . TRBJ2-3 TRBV20-1 TGCAGTGCTAGGGTACGGGGGGGCCTTGTAGATACGCAGTATTTT CSARVRGGLVDTQYF
. . TRBJ1-1 TRBV4-1 TGCGCCAGCAGCCAAGTCTGGGAGAACACTGAAGCTTTCTTT CASSQVWENTEAFF
. . TRBJ1-1 TRBV5-1 TGCGCCAGCAGCTTGGCCCTACACCGGGACACAGATGAAGCTTTCTTT CASSLALHRDTDEAFF
. once TRBJ2-3 TRBV4-3 TGCGCCAGCAGCCCCGTCGGGGGACGGGGGACCACAGATACGCAGTATTTT CASSPVGGRGTTDTQYF
. . TRBJ2-1 TRBV12-3/TRBV12-4 TGTGCCAGCGGACCGGACAGAGGGACGGGGAGGCAGTTCTTC CASGPDRGTGRQFF
. few TRBJ1-1 TRBV6-5 TGTGCCAGCAGTTACGGGGGCACTGAAGCTTTCTTT CASSYGGTEAFF
. . TRBJ1-1 TRBV6-5 TGTGCCAGCAGTCGGACAGCGAACACTGAAGCTTTCTTT CASSRTANTEAFF
. . TRBJ1-6 TRBV21-1 TGTGCCAGCAGCAAACGGAGGGGACAGCCCAATTCACCCCTCCACTTT CASSKRRGQPNSPLHF
. few TRBJ2-3 TRBV6-6 TGTGCCAGCAGCAGCATTCTAGATACGCAGTATTTT CASSSILDTQYF
. few TRBJ1-1 TRBV6-2/TRBV6-3 TGTGCCAGCAGTTACGGCAGGGAGGACTATATGAACACTGAAGCTTTCTTT CASSYGREDYMNTEAFF
. few TRBJ2-3 TRBV7-2 TGTGCCAGCAGCCAAGGGCGCACAGATACGCAGTATTTT CASSQGRTDTQYF
. few TRBJ2-3 TRBV5-1 TGCGCCAGCAGCTTGGGCGGACAGTCCCTCTTCACAGATACGCAGTATTTT CASSLGGQSLFTDTQYF
. . TRBJ2-5 TRBV2 TGTGCCACCGAAGCAGGGGCGCAAGAGACCCAGTACTTC CATEAGAQETQYF
TRBD2 few TRBJ2-1 TRBV6-1 TGTGCCAGCGTCGGGGGGGGCTCCTACAATGAGCAGTTCTTC CASVGGGSYNEQFF
TRBD1 few TRBJ2-3 TRBV10-3 TGTGCCACCGTACCGGGACAGGGGAGAGCGGCTACGCAGTATTTT CATVPGQGRAATQYF
. few TRBJ1-1 TRBV29-1 TGCAGCGTTGAGGAGGGGATAGCTTTCTTT CSVEEGIAFF
. few TRBJ2-4 TRBV9 TGTGCCAGCAGCGAGGGCGGATCAGCCAAAAACATTCAGTACTTC CASSEGGSAKNIQYF
. few TRBJ2-2 TRBV7-6 TGTGCCAGCAGCATGGGACACCAGGACACCGGGGAGCTGTTTTTT CASSMGHQDTGELFF